The sequence of this TCR beta chain was determined in a study of CD8 T cells in Susac syndrome. The authors negatively isolated CD8+ and CD4+ T cells and FACS-enriched TEMRA cells. It was with random hexamers that 0.5 to 1 ug RNA was reverse transcribed. Via MiXCR, TCRdb re-called the immunoSEQ multiplex PCR reads, giving one row per CDR3 protein. The sample holds about 200,000 distinct CDR3 sequences; nearly 95% are singletons and the top ten take under 0.095%. Per the germline V gene, CDR1 is MNHEY and CDR2 is SMNVEV (reference sequence). V was pared by 2 bases and J by 7 bases, with 12 bases of the junction left unmatched. This CDR3 is built from 16 residues.

This receptor was identified in a human donor with multiple sclerosis. Sequenced material: CD4+ T cells from PBMCs. The chain uses TRBV27 and TRBJ2-7, with 9 bases aligning to TRBD1. Here the CDR3 DNA reads TGTGCCAGCAGTTTAAGGGCGACACAGGGGGCGGGGGAGCAGTACTTC. This encodes CASSLRATQGAGEQYF.